This TCR beta chain was recovered during a study of CD8+ T cells in alopecia areata (dated 2018 in TCRdb). Study-level background: The treated patients took part in an open-label pilot trial in which moderate-to-severe alopecia areata was treated with oral tofacitinib at 5 to 10 mg twice daily. RNA came from the PAXgene miRNA kit for fixed scalp, the miRNeasy kit for PBMCs, and the RNeasy kit for mouse skin. Scalp clonality was compared across normal scalp (n=4), patchy alopecia areata scalp (n=8), and alopecia totalis/universalis scalp (n=8). Tofacitinib was given for 6 to 18 months, followed by 6 months of follow-up off drug to assess delayed response and recurrence. In both human patients and the C3H/HeJ mouse model, the study applied high-throughput TCRbeta sequencing to look at T cell clonal expansion in alopecia areata. On the human side, TCRbeta sequencing was run on scalp tissue and on sorted CD4+ and CD8+ peripheral blood T cells from healthy controls and from alopecia areata patients with either patchy or totalis/universalis disease. Biopsies were taken from tofacitinib-treated patients at baseline and again at 4 and 24 weeks into treatment, and several of those patients also had a later scalp biopsy. TCRbeta CDR3 regions were amplified by immunoSEQ multiplex PCR with 35 Vbeta forward and 13 Jbeta reverse primers.

The label giving this sample's time point can be read as: baseline before oral tofacitinib. From alopecia areata patients, peripheral blood was collected along with lesional scalp punch biopsies. PBMCs were separated by density centrifugation and stained for CD3, CD4 and CD8, after which CD4+ and CD8+ T cells were sorted on a FACSAria. What the research found in general, with its limitations: Unlike mouse skin, where gammadelta T cells dominate, normal human skin contains resident alphabeta T cells that get sequenced too, which complicates analysis of the scalp TCR repertoire. Shared TCR sequences between patients were less evident than in mice, which may be partly attributable to HLA diversity in the patient population. Higher clonality and more expanded CD8+ clones were observed in lesional scalp than in normal scalp, particularly in alopecia totalis/universalis, a finding suggestive of antigenic drive.

Library construction relied on the immunoSEQ multiplex PCR assay. RNA was extracted from all samples and reverse transcribed into cDNA, which served as template for TCR sequencing. First-strand cDNA was synthesized with SuperScript III using a 2:1 mix of oligo-dT and random hexamers. A synthetic immune receptor repertoire was used to measure amplification bias, and any remaining bias was corrected computationally. In the source study's methods: Raw reads were preprocessed to remove errors, and CDR3 was defined by IMGT conventions from the conserved cysteine to phenylalanine. Clonality was computed by normalizing Shannon entropy by log2 of the number of productive unique TCRs and subtracting the result from 1. Whether each scalp clone was CD4 or CD8 was inferred by checking scalp TCRbeta sequences against the CD4 and CD8 repertoires from sorted blood. TCRdb mirrors the immuneACCESS table, restricted to in-frame sequences. Some clones are absent from its copies; in checked studies, under half trace to an unresolved V gene, and the reason for the others is unknown. V and J calls and clone size are those listed in that table; D and trimming were worked out from the DNA. The sample yields a few hundred thousand clones; about two thirds were counted once. 1.2% of the sample rests with the top ten.

This clone appeared once. Its binding antigen is unknown. No base quality values were provided; no much bigger clone lies one nucleotide off. Relative to germline, V is 1 base shorter and J is 13 bases shorter, with 8 bases between their ends. The germline V gene encodes CDR1 SGHDN and CDR2 FVKESK. Spanning cysteine to phenylalanine, the CDR3 consists of 12 amino acids. CDR3 DNA is the only sequence kept; it has 36 bases, read in frame from the first base. The chain is made from TRBV14 and TRBJ1-6, with the D gene not clear enough to name. The source of this sequence is a human donor with alopecia areata. Specimen: CD4+ T cells sorted from blood, collected at week 0. CDR3 protein: CASSQGALPLHF. The nucleotides read TGTGCCAGCAGCCAAGGGGCTCTCCCCCTCCACTTT.